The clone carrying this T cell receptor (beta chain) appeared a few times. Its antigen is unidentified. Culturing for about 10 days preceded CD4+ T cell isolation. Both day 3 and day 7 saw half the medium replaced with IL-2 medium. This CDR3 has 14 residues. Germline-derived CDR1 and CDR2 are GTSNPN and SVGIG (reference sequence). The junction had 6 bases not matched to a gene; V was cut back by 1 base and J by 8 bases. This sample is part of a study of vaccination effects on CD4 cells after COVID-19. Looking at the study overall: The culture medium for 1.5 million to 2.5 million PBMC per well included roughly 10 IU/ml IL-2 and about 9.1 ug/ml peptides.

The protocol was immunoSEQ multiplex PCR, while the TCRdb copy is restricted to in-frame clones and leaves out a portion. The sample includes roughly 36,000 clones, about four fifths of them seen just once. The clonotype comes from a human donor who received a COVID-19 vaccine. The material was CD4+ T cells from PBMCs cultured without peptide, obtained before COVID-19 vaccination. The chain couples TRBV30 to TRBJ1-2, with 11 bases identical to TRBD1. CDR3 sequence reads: CAWSAGQGARGYTF. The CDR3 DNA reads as TGTGCCTGGAGTGCTGGACAGGGGGCAAGAGGCTACACCTTC.